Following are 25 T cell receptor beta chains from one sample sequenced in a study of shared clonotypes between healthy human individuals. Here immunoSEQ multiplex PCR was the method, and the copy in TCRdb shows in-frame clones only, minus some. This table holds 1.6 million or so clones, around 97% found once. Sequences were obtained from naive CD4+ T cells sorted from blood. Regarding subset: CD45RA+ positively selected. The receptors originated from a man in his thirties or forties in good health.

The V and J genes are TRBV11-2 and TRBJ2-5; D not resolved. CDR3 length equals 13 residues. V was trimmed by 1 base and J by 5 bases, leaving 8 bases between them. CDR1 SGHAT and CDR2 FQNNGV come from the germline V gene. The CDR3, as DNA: TGTGCCAGCAGCTTAGGGTTCAGGGAGACCCAGTACTTC. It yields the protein CASSLGFRETQYF. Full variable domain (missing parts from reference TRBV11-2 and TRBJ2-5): EAGVAQSPRYKIIEKRQSVAFWCNPISGHATLYWYQQILGQGPKLLIQFQNNGVVDDSQLPKDRFSAERLKGVDSTLKIQPAKLEDSAVYLCASSLGFRETQYFGPGTRLLVL.

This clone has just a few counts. The CDR3 DNA is TGCGCCAGCAGCCGGACTGCTAACGGGGGCTATGGCTACACCTTC. Encoded protein: CASSRTANGGYGYTF. The gene calls are TRBV4-3 and TRBJ1-2; D is possibly TRBD1 (5 bases). The germline gives CDR1 LGHNA, CDR2 YSLEER. V was pared by 4 bases and J by 4 bases, with 16 bases between. CDR3 length equals 15 residues.

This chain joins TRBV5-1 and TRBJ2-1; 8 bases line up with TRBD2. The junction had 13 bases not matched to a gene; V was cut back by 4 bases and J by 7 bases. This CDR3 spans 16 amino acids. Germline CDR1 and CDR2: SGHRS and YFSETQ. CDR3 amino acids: CASSGGVAGTSNEQFF. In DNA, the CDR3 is TGCGCCAGCAGCGGAGGGGTAGCGGGAACTTCGAATGAGCAGTTCTTC.

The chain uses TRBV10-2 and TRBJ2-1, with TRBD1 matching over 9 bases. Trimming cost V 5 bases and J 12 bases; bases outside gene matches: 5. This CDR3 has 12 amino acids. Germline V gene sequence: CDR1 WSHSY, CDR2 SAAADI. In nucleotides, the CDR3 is TGCGCCAGCAGTCGGGACAGGGAGGGGCAGTTCTTC. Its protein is CASSRDREGQFF.

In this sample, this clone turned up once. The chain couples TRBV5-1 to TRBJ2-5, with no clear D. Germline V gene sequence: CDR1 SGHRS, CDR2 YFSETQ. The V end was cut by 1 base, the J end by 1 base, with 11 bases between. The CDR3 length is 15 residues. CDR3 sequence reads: CASSLMGGIQETQYF. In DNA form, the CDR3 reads TGCGCCAGCAGCTTGATGGGCGGAATCCAAGAGACCCAGTACTTC. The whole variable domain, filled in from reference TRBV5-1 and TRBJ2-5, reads KAGVTQTPRYLIKTRGQQVTLSCSPISGHRSVSWYQQTPGQGLQFLFEYFSETQRNKGNFPGRFSGRQFSNSRSEMNVSTLELGDSALYLCASSLMGGIQETQYFGPGTRLLVL.

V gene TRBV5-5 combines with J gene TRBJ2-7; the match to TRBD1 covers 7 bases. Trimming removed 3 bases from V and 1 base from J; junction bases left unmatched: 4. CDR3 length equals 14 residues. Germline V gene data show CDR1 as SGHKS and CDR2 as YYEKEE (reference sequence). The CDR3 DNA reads TGTGCCAGCAGCTCGGGACAGCTATCCTACGAGCAGTACTTC. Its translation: CASSSGQLSYEQYF.

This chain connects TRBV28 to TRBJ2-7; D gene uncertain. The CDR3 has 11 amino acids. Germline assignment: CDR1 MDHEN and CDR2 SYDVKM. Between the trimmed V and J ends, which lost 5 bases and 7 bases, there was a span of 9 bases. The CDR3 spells CASSAPFEQYF. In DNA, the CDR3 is TGTGCCAGCAGTGCCCCTTTTGAGCAGTACTTC.

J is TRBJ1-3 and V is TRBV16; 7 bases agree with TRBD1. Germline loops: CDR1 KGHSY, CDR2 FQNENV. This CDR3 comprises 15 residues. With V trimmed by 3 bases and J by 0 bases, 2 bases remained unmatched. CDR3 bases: TGTGCCAGCAGCCACCGACAGGGCTCTGGAAACACCATATATTTT. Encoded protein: CASSHRQGSGNTIYF.

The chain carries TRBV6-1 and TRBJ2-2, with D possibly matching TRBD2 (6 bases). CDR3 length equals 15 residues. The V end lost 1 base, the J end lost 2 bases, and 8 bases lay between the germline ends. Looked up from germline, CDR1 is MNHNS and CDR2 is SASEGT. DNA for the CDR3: TGTGCCAGCAGTGAAGGCGGGATTAACACCGGGGAGCTGTTTTTT. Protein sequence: CASSEGGINTGELFF.

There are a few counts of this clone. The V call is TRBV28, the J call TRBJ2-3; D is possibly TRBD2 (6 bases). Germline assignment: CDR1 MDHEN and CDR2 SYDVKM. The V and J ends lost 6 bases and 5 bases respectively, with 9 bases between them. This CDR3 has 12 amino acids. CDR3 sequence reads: CASSYGGDTQYF. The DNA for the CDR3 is TGTGCCAGCAGCTACGGGGGAGATACGCAGTATTTT.

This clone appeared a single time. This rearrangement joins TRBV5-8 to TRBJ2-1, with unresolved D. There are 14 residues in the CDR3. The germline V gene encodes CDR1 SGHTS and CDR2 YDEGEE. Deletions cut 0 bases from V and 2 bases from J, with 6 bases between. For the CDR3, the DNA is TGTGCCAGCAGCTTGGGTGTAGCCTACAATGAGCAGTTCTTC. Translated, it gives CASSLGVAYNEQFF.

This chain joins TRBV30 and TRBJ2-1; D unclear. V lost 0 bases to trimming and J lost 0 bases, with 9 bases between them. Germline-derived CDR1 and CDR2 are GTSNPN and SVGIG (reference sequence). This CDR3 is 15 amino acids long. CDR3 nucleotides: TGTGCCTGGAGTGTAATCTTATTCTCCTACAATGAGCAGTTCTTC. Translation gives CAWSVILFSYNEQFF.

In DNA, the CDR3 is TGTGCCAGCAGCTCCGTGACTCTCCGTAATGAGCAGTTCTTC. It yields the protein CASSSVTLRNEQFF. The rearrangement joins TRBV13 to TRBJ2-1; D is undetermined. The CDR3 length is 14 residues. V lost 4 bases and J lost 7, with 14 bases in between. CDR1 and CDR2 from the germline V gene are PRHDT and FYEKMQ (reference sequence).

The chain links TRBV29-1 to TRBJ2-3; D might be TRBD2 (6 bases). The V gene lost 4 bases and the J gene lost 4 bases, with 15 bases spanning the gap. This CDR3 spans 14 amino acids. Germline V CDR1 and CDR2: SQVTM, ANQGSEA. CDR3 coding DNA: TGCAGCGTTGGGGCGGGAAAATGGGCAGATACGCAGTATTTT. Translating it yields CSVGAGKWADTQYF.

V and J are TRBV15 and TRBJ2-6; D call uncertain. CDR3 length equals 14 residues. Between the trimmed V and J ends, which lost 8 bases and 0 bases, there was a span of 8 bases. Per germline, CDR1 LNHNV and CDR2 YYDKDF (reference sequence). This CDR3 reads CATRASSGANVLTF. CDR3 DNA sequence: TGTGCCACCCGCGCGAGCTCTGGGGCCAACGTCCTGACTTTC. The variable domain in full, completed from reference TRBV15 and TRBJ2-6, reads DAMVIQNPRYQVTQFGKPVTLSCSQTLNHNVMYWYQQKSSQAPKLLFHYYDKDFNNEADTPDNFQSRRPNTSFCFLDIRSPGLGDTAMYLCATRASSGANVLTFGAGSRLTVL.

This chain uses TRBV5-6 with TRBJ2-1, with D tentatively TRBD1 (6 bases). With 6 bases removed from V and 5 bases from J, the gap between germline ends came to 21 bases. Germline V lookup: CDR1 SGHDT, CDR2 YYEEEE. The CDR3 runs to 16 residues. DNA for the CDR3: TGTGCCAGCAACCCTTCAACTAGTGGGGGCGACAATGAGCAGTTCTTC. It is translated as CASNPSTSGGDNEQFF.

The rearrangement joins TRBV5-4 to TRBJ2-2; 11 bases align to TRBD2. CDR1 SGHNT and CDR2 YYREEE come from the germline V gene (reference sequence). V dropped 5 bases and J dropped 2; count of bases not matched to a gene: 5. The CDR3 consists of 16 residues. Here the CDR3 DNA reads TGTGCCAGCAGATCGGGACTAGCGGCTAACACCGGGGAGCTGTTTTTT. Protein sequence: CASRSGLAANTGELFF.

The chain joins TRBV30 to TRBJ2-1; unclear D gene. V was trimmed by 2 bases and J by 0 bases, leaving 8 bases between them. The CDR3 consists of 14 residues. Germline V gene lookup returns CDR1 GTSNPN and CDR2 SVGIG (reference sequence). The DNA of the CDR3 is TGTGCCTGGAGTAAGGTAAACTCCTACAATGAGCAGTTCTTC. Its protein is CAWSKVNSYNEQFF. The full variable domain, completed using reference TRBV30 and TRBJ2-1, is SQTIHQWPATLVQPVGSPLSLECTVEGTSNPNLYWYRQAAGRGLQLLFYSVGIGQISSEVPQNLSASRPQDRQFILSSKKLLLSDSGFYLCAWSKVNSYNEQFFGPGTRLTVL.

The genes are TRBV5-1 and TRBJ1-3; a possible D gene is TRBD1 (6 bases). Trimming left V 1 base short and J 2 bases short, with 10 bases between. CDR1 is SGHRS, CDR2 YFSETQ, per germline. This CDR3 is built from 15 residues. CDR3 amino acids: CASSLNRAAGNTIYF. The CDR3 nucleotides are TGCGCCAGCAGCTTGAACAGGGCAGCTGGAAACACCATATATTTT. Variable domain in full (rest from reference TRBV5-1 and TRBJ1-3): KAGVTQTPRYLIKTRGQQVTLSCSPISGHRSVSWYQQTPGQGLQFLFEYFSETQRNKGNFPGRFSGRQFSNSRSEMNVSTLELGDSALYLCASSLNRAAGNTIYFGEGSWLTVV.

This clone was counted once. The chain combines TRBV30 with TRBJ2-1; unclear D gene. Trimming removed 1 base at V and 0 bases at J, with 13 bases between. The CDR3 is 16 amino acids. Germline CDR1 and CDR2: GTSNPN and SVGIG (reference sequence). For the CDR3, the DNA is TGTGCCTGGAGTGGCTGGCAGTCGAGCTCCTACAATGAGCAGTTCTTC. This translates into CAWSGWQSSSYNEQFF. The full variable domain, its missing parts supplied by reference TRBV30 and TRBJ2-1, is SQTIHQWPATLVQPVGSPLSLECTVEGTSNPNLYWYRQAAGRGLQLLFYSVGIGQISSEVPQNLSASRPQDRQFILSSKKLLLSDSGFYLCAWSGWQSSSYNEQFFGPGTRLTVL.

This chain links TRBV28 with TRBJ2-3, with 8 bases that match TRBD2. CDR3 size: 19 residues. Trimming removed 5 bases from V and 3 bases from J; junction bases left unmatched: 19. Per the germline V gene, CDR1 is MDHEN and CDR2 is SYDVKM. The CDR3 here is CASSTSRRQTLAGTDTQYF. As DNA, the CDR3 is TGTGCCAGCAGTACCTCGCGACGACAAACGCTAGCGGGTACAGATACGCAGTATTTT.

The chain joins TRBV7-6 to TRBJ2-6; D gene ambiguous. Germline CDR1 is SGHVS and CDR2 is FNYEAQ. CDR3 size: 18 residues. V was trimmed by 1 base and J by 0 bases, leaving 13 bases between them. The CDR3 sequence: CASSLDIIGSSGANVLTF. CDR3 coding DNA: TGTGCCAGCAGCTTAGACATAATAGGAAGCTCTGGGGCCAACGTCCTGACTTTC.

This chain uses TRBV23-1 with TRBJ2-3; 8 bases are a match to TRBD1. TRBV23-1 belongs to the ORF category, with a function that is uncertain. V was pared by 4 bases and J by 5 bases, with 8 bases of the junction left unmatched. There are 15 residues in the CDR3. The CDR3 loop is CASSRGRGQVDTQYF. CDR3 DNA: TGCGCCAGCAGTCGGGGCAGGGGGCAGGTAGATACGCAGTATTTT.

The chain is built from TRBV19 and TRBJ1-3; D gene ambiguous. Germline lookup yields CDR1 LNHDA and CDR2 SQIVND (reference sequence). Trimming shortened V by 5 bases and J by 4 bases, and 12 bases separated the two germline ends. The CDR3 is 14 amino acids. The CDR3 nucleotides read TGTGCCAGTAGTTCTTATTCCGGAGGAAACACCATATATTTT. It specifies CASSSYSGGNTIYF. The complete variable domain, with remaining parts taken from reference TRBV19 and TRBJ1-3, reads DGGITQSPKYLFRKEGQNVTLSCEQNLNHDAMYWYRQDPGQGLRLIYYSQIVNDFQKGDIAEGYSVSREKKESFPLTVTSAQKNPTAFYLCASSSYSGGNTIYFGEGSWLTVV.

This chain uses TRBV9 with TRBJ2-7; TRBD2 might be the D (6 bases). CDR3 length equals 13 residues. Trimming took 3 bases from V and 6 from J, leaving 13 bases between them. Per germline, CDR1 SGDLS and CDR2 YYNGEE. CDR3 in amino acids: CASSAPRESEQYF. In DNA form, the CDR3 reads TGTGCCAGCAGCGCTCCCCGGGAGAGCGAGCAGTACTTC.